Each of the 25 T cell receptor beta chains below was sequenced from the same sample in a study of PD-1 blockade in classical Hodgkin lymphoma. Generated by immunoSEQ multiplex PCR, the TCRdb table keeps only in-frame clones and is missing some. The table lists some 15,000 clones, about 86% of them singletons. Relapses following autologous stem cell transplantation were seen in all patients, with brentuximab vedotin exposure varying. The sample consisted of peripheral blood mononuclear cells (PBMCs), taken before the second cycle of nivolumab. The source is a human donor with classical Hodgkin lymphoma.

Here the CDR3 DNA reads TGTGCCAGCAGCCCAGAGGGGGTAGGCCAAGAGACCCAGTACTTC. Amino acid sequence: CASSPEGVGQETQYF. The rearrangement links TRBV9 to TRBJ2-5; D perhaps matches TRBD1 (6 bases). Germline V lookup: CDR1 SGDLS, CDR2 YYNGEE. Trimming took 4 bases from V and 1 from J, leaving 14 bases between them. The CDR3 runs 15 residues.

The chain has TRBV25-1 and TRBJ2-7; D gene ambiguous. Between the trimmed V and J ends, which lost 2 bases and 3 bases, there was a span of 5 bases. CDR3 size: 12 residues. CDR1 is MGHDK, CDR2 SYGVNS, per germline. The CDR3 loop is CASSEEFYEQYF. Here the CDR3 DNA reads TGTGCCAGCAGTGAAGAGTTCTACGAGCAGTACTTC.

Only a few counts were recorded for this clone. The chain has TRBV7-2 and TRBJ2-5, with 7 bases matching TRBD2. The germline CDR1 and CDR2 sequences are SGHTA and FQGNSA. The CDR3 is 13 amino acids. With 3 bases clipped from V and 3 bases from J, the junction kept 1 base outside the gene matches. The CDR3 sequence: CASSFAGEETQYF. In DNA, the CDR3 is TGTGCCAGCAGCTTTGCGGGGGAAGAGACCCAGTACTTC.

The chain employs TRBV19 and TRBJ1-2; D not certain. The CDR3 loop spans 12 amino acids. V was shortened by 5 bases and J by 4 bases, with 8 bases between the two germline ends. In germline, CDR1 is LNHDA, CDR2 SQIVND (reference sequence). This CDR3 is CASSGELYGYTF. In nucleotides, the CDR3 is TGTGCCAGTAGTGGGGAACTCTATGGCTACACCTTC. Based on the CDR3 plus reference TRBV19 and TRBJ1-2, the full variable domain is DGGITQSPKYLFRKEGQNVTLSCEQNLNHDAMYWYRQDPGQGLRLIYYSQIVNDFQKGDIAEGYSVSREKKESFPLTVTSAQKNPTAFYLCASSGELYGYTFGSGTRLTVV.

In DNA, the CDR3 is TGTGCCAGCACCTGGGACAGGGGGGAAAAACTGTTTTTT. This encodes CASTWDRGEKLFF. The chain links TRBV2 to TRBJ1-4, with 11 bases aligning to TRBD1. Losses at the gene ends were 7 bases for V and 8 bases for J; bases not matched to a gene: 3. CDR3 length: 13 amino acids. In germline, CDR1 is SNHLY, CDR2 FYNNEI.

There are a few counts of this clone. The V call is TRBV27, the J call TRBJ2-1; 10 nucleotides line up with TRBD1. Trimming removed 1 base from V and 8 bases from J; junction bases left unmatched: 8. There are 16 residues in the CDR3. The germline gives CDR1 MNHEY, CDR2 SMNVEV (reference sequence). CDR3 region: CASSLWGTGVFDEQFF. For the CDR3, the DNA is TGTGCCAGCAGTTTATGGGGGACAGGGGTGTTTGATGAGCAGTTCTTC.

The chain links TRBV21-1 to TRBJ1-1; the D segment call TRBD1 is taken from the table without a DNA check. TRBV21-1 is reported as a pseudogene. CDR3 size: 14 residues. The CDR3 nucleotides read TGTGCCAGCAGCAAAGAGGGGAAACGGGCACGAGCTTTCTTT. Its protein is CASSKEGKRARAFF.

CDR3 sequence: CASSLMRYGYTF. CDR3 nucleotides: TGTGCCAGCAGTTTAATGCGGTATGGCTACACCTTC. The genes are TRBV28 and TRBJ1-2; D is unclear. This CDR3 comprises 12 residues. CDR1 is MDHEN, CDR2 SYDVKM, per germline. Trimming stripped 2 bases from V and 5 bases from J, with 6 bases between.

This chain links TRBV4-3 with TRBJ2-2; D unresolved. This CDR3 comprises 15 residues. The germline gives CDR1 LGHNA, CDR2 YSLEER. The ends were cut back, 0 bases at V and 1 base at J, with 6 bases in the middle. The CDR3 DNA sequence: TGCGCCAGCAGCCAAGAATTCCAGAACACCGGGGAGCTGTTTTTT. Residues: CASSQEFQNTGELFF.

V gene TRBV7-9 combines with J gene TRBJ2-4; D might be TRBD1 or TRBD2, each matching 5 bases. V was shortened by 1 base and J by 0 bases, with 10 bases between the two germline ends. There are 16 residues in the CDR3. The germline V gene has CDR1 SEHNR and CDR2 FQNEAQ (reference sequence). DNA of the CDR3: TGTGCCAGCAGCTTAGGGGGGAGCTTAGCCAAAAACATTCAGTACTTC. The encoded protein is CASSLGGSLAKNIQYF.

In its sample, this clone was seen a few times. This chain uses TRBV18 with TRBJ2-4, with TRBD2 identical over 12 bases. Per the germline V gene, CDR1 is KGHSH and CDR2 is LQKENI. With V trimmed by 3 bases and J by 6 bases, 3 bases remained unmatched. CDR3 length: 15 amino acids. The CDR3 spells CASSPETSGGNIQYF. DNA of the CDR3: TGTGCCAGCTCACCTGAGACTAGCGGGGGAAACATTCAGTACTTC.

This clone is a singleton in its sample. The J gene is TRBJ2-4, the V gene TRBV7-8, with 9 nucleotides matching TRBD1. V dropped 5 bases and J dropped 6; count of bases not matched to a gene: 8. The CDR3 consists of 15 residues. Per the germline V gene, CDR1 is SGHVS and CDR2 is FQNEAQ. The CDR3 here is CASSPYRGLRNIQYF. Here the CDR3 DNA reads TGTGCCAGCAGCCCTTACAGGGGGCTAAGAAACATTCAGTACTTC.

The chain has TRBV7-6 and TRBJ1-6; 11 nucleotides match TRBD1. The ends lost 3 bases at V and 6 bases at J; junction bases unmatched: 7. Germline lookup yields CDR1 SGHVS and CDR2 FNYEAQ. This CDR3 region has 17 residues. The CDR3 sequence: CASSLGTGGWFNSPLHF. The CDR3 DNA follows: TGTGCCAGCAGCTTGGGGACAGGGGGATGGTTTAATTCACCCCTCCACTTT.

The CDR3 region is CASGNTEAFF. Here the CDR3 DNA reads TGTGCCAGCGGAAACACTGAAGCTTTCTTT. The genes are TRBV25-1 and TRBJ1-1; no definite D call. The CDR3 is 10 amino acids. V was shortened by 8 bases and J by 2 bases, with 3 bases between the two germline ends. From germline, CDR1 is MGHDK and CDR2 SYGVNS.

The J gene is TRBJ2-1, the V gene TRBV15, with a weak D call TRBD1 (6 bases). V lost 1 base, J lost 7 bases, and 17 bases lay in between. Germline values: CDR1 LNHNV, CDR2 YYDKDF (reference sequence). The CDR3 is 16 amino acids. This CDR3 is CATSRASSWGQNEQFF. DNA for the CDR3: TGTGCCACCAGCAGAGCAAGCTCATGGGGGCAAAATGAGCAGTTCTTC.

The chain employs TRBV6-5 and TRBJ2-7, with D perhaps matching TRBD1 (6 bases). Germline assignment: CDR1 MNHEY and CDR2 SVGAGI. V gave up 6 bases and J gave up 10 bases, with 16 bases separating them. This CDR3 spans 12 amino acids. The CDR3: CASSPDRLLQYF. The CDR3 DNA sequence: TGTGCCAGCAGCCCCGACAGGCTGCTCCAGTACTTC.

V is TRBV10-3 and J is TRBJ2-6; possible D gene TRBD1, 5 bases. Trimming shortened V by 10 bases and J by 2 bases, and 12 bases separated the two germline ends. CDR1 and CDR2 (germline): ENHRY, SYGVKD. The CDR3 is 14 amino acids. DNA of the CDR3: TGTGCCACCGACGACAGCGCTGGGGCCAACGTCCTGACTTTC. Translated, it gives CATDDSAGANVLTF.

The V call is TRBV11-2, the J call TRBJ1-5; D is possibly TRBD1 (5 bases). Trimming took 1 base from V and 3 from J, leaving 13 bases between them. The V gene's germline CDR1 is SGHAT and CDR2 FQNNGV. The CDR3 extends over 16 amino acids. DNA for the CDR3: TGTGCCAGCAGCTTAGCTTCCGGGGGGATCAATCAGCCCCAGCATTTT. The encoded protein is CASSLASGGINQPQHF.

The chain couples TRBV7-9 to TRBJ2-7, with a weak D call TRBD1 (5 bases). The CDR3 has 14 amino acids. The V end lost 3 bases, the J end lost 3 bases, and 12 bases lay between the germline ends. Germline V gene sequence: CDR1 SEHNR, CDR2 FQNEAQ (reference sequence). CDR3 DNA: TGTGCCAGCAGCTTTCCCAGGGAAGACTACGAGCAGTACTTC. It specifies CASSFPREDYEQYF.

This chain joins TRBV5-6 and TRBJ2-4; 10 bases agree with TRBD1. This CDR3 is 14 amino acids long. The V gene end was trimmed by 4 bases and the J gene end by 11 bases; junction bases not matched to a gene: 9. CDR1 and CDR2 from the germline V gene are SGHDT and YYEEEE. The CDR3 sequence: CASSMGTGVIVQYF. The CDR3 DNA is TGTGCCAGCAGCATGGGGACAGGGGTTATCGTTCAGTACTTC.

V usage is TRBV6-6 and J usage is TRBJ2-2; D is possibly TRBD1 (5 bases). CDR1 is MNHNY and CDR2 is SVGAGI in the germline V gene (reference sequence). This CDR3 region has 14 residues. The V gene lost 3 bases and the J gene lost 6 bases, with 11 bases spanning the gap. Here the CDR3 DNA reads TGTGCCAGCAGTTATGGGGCTAAACCCGGGGAGCTGTTTTTT. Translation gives CASSYGAKPGELFF.

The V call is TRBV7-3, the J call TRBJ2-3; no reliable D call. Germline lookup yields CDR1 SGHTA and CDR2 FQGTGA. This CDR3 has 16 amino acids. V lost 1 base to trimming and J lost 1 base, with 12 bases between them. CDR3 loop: CASSLNLGVGTDTQYF. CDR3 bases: TGTGCCAGCAGCTTAAATCTTGGGGTCGGCACAGATACGCAGTATTTT.

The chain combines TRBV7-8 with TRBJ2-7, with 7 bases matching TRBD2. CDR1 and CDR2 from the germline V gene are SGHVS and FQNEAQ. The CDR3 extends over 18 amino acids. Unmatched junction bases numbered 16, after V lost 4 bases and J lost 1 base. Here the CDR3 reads CASSSGGLRSLSSYEQYF. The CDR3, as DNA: TGTGCCAGCAGCTCGGGGGGTCTCAGGTCGCTTTCATCCTACGAGCAGTACTTC.

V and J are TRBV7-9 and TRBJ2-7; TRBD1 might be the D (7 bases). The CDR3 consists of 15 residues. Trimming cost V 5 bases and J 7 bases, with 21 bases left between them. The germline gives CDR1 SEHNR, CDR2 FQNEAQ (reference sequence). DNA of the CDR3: TGTGCCAGCAGCCGGAGACAGGGAGGAAGAACTGAGCAGTACTTC. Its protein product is CASSRRQGGRTEQYF.

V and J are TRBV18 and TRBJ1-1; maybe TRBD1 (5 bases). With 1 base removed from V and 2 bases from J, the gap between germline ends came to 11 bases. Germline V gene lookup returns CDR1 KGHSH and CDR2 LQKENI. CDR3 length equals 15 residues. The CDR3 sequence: CASSPQYGANTEAFF. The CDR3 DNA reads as TGTGCCAGCTCACCACAATACGGGGCAAACACTGAAGCTTTCTTT.